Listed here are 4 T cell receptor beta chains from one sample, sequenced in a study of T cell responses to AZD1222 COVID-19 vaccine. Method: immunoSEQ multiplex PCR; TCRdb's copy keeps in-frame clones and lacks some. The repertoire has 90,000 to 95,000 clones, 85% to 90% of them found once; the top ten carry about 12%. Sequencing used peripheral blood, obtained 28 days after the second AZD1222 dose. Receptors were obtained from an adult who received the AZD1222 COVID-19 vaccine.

CDR3 residues: CASIGQFNQPQHF. CDR3 coding DNA: TGTGCCAGCATCGGACAGTTCAATCAGCCCCAGCATTTT. The rearrangement joins TRBV6-5 to TRBJ1-5, with TRBD1 as a possible D gene (6 bases). Trimming left V 7 bases short and J 3 bases short, with 10 bases between. CDR3 length equals 13 residues. Germline V lookup: CDR1 MNHEY, CDR2 SVGAGI.

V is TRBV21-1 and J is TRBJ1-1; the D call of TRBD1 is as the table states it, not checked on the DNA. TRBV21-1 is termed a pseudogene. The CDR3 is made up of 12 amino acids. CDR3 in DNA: TGTGCCAGCAGCGGGCCACAGCAAGAAGCTTTCTTT. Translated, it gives CASSGPQQEAFF.

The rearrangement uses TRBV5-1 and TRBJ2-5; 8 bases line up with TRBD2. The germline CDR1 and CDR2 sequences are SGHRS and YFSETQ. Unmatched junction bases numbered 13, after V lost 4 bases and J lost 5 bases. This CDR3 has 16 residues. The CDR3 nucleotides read TGCGCCAGCAGCCGGACTAGCCCGGGAGGAAGGGAGACCCAGTACTTC. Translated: CASSRTSPGGRETQYF.

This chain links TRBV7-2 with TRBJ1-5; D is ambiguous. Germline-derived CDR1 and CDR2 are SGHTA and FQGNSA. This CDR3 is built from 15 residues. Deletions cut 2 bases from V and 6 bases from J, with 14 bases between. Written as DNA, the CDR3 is TGTGCCAGCAGCTTACTACGGCAGGCAAGTCAGCCCCAGCATTTT. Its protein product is CASSLLRQASQPQHF.